The 30 T cell receptor beta chains presented below share a single source sample, sequenced in a study of blood T cell repertoires in COVID-19. Assay: immunoSEQ multiplex PCR; the TCRdb copy retains only in-frame clones and omits some. This table has about 35,000 clones, 75% appearing once. Input material: peripheral blood. All receptors derive from a man aged 80 or over with active or convalescent COVID-19.

A few counts support this clone. V gene TRBV28 combines with J gene TRBJ1-1; possible D gene TRBD1, 6 bases. V shed 6 bases and J shed 0 bases, with 14 bases lying between them. Germline CDR1 is MDHEN and CDR2 is SYDVKM. The CDR3 covers 15 residues. The CDR3 DNA is TGTGCCAGCAGCCCCCCCAGGGGTATGAACACTGAAGCTTTCTTT. Its protein is CASSPPRGMNTEAFF.

The rearrangement uses TRBV2 and TRBJ1-5; TRBD1 aligns across 8 bases. This CDR3 has 14 residues. J lost 6 bases, V lost 4 bases, and 5 bases had no gene match. Per germline, CDR1 SNHLY and CDR2 FYNNEI. The CDR3 loop is CASSALTGGQPQHF. As DNA, the CDR3 is TGTGCCAGCAGTGCCCTCACAGGGGGTCAGCCCCAGCATTTT. Drawing the rest from reference TRBV2 and TRBJ1-5, the complete variable domain is EPEVTQTPSHQVTQMGQEVILRCVPISNHLYFYWYRQILGQKVEFLVSFYNNEISEKSEIFDDQFSVERPDGSNFTLKIRSTKLEDSAMYFCASSALTGGQPQHFGDGTRLSIL.

The chain couples TRBV15 to TRBJ1-4; D gene unclear. Germline CDR1 is LNHNV and CDR2 is YYDKDF (reference sequence). V lost 8 bases, J lost 3 bases, and 16 bases lay in between. This CDR3 spans 15 amino acids. The DNA of the CDR3 is TGTGCCACCCGATGGGGAGTAGTGTCTAATGAAAAACTGTTTTTT. This gives the protein CATRWGVVSNEKLFF.

The CDR3 region has the DNA TGTGCCACCAGCAGAGATCGGTCCCCAAACACAGATACGCAGTATTTT. This sequence encodes CATSRDRSPNTDTQYF. The gene calls are TRBV15 and TRBJ2-3; unclear D gene. V gave up 0 bases and J gave up 2 bases, with 12 bases separating them. The CDR3 has 16 residues. Germline lookup yields CDR1 LNHNV and CDR2 YYDKDF (reference sequence).

The rearrangement uses TRBV28 and TRBJ2-3; 7 bases agree with TRBD2. Germline V gene data show CDR1 as MDHEN and CDR2 as SYDVKM. V dropped 6 bases and J dropped 1; count of bases not matched to a gene: 10. This CDR3 is built from 16 residues. The CDR3 spells CASRLRGTTGTDTQYF. The CDR3 nucleotides are TGTGCCAGCAGGCTTAGAGGGACTACGGGCACAGATACGCAGTATTTT.

The J gene is TRBJ1-2, the V gene TRBV29-1; D is unresolved. The germline V gene encodes CDR1 SQVTM and CDR2 ANQGSEA. CDR3 length: 11 amino acids. Trimming pared 5 bases from V and 5 bases from J, leaving 9 bases between. The CDR3 here is CSVREGYGYTF. The DNA of the CDR3 is TGCAGCGTTCGGGAAGGATATGGCTACACCTTC. The full variable domain, with the rest looked up from reference TRBV29-1 and TRBJ1-2, is SAVISQKPSRDICQRGTSLTIQCQVDSQVTMMFWYRQQPGQSLTLIATANQGSEATYESGFVIDKFPISRPNLTFSTLTVSNMSPEDSSIYLCSVREGYGYTFGSGTRLTVV.

The V call is TRBV25-1, the J call TRBJ2-3; D is unresolved. The V end lost 5 bases, the J end lost 1 base, and 4 bases lay between the germline ends. This CDR3 contains 12 residues. Germline-derived CDR1 and CDR2 are MGHDK and SYGVNS. CDR3 protein: CASSRGTDTQYF. The CDR3 nucleotides read TGTGCCAGCAGTCGGGGCACAGATACGCAGTATTTT.

CDR3 nucleotides: TGTGCCAGCAGCCCCGGACAGCGAAGCACAGATACGCAGTATTTT. Its translation is CASSPGQRSTDTQYF. V is TRBV28 and J is TRBJ2-3; D is perhaps TRBD1 (6 bases). V lost 6 bases and J lost 0, with 13 bases in between. The CDR3 contains 15 residues. CDR1 and CDR2 (germline): MDHEN, SYDVKM. The full variable domain, rest sourced from reference TRBV28 and TRBJ2-3, is DVKVTQSSRYLVKRTGEKVFLECVQDMDHENMFWYRQDPGLGLRLIYFSYDVKMKEKGDIPEGYSVSREKKERFSLILESASTNQTSMYLCASSPGQRSTDTQYFGPGTRLTVL.

The DNA of the CDR3 is TGTGCCAGCAGCTCCGGGACTAGCGGTCGGGGTGAGCAGTTCTTC. Encoded protein: CASSSGTSGRGEQFF. The V and J genes are TRBV11-1 and TRBJ2-1, with 11 bases matching TRBD2. The CDR3 spans 15 residues. The germline V gene has CDR1 SGHAT and CDR2 FQDESV (reference sequence). V trimming: 4 bases; J trimming: 9 bases; junction bases outside the gene matches: 8.

This sequence joins TRBV24-1 and TRBJ1-2; the match to TRBD1 covers 8 bases. Germline V gene data show CDR1 as KGHDR and CDR2 as SFDVKD. The CDR3 is made up of 15 amino acids. J gave up 6 bases and V 4 bases, and 9 bases lay outside the gene matches. As DNA, the CDR3 is TGTGCCACCAGTGACGCCTCGGCAGGGGGCCATGGCTACACCTTC. It specifies CATSDASAGGHGYTF.

The gene calls are TRBV5-5 and TRBJ2-1, with TRBD2 as a possible D gene (6 bases). V lost 6 bases to trimming and J lost 0 bases, with 16 bases between them. CDR3 length: 16 amino acids. Germline values: CDR1 SGHKS, CDR2 YYEKEE (reference sequence). As DNA, the CDR3 is TGTGCCAGCATCCGAAGCGGGTCTAGCTCCTACAATGAGCAGTTCTTC. This encodes CASIRSGSSSYNEQFF. The entire variable domain, with the rest obtained from reference TRBV5-5 and TRBJ2-1, is as follows: DAGVTQSPTHLIKTRGQQVTLRCSPISGHKSVSWYQQVLGQGPQFIFQYYEKEERGRGNFPDRFSARQFPNYSSELNVNALLLGDSALYLCASIRSGSSSYNEQFFGPGTRLTVL.

This clone showed up just a few times. The CDR3 here is CASSLGQGGFNQPQHF. CDR3 in DNA: TGTGCCAGCAGCTTGGGACAGGGAGGGTTCAATCAGCCCCAGCATTTT. The gene calls are TRBV7-8 and TRBJ1-5; 9 nucleotides align to TRBD1. The CDR3 contains 16 residues. V gave up 3 bases and J gave up 3 bases; unmatched junction bases: 6. Germline CDR1 reads SGHVS; CDR2 reads FQNEAQ.

The chain links TRBV27 to TRBJ2-7, with TRBD1 identical over 8 bases. Trimming at V came to 4 bases and at J to 7 bases, leaving 12 bases not matched to a gene. Per germline, CDR1 MNHEY and CDR2 SMNVEV (reference sequence). The CDR3 has 15 residues. The CDR3 DNA follows: TGTGCCAGCAGTTCTCCCGGGACAGGCCTTGAGGAGCAGTACTTC. Residues: CASSSPGTGLEEQYF.

The chain joins TRBV7-9 to TRBJ1-6; 7 nucleotides line up with TRBD1. J was trimmed by 12 bases and V by 4 bases; bases with no gene match: 9. In germline, CDR1 is SEHNR, CDR2 FQNEAQ (reference sequence). The CDR3 length is 14 residues. CDR3 protein: CASSSRQGTQPLHF. The CDR3 bases are TGTGCCAGCAGCTCCCGACAGGGAACTCAACCCCTCCACTTT.

This clone was seen a handful of times. The J gene is TRBJ1-1, the V gene TRBV18; D gene unclear. Between the trimmed V and J ends, which lost 0 bases and 4 bases, there was a span of 9 bases. Germline loops: CDR1 KGHSH, CDR2 LQKENI. The CDR3 sequence is 14 residues long. CDR3 amino acids: CASSPPKESTEAFF. CDR3 nucleotide sequence: TGTGCCAGCTCACCACCGAAGGAGAGCACTGAAGCTTTCTTT.

The chain combines TRBV6-5 with TRBJ2-7, with D possibly being TRBD1 (6 bases). V was pared by 7 bases and J by 1 base, with 17 bases between. Germline V gives CDR1 MNHEY, CDR2 SVGAGI. The CDR3 is 15 amino acids. The CDR3 loop reads CASTLNRQVSYEQYF. The CDR3, as DNA: TGTGCCAGCACCTTAAACCGACAGGTTTCCTACGAGCAGTACTTC.

This chain connects TRBV28 to TRBJ1-2; 7 nucleotides line up with TRBD1. The CDR3 has 13 residues. Germline V gives CDR1 MDHEN, CDR2 SYDVKM. Losses at the gene ends were 4 bases for V and 6 bases for J; bases not matched to a gene: 5. The CDR3 region is CASSSAGGHGYTF. In nucleotides, the CDR3 is TGTGCCAGCAGTTCCGCAGGGGGGCATGGCTACACCTTC.

The gene calls are TRBV2 and TRBJ2-5, with TRBD1 as a possible D gene (6 bases). The CDR3 length is 15 residues. Per the germline V gene, CDR1 is SNHLY and CDR2 is FYNNEI. V dropped 6 bases and J dropped 1 base, with 15 bases sitting between them. The DNA for the CDR3 is TGTGCCAGCAGACAGGGTTTTTTTAGCCAAGAGACCCAGTACTTC. It translates to CASRQGFFSQETQYF. Filled out from reference TRBV2 and TRBJ2-5, the complete variable domain reads EPEVTQTPSHQVTQMGQEVILRCVPISNHLYFYWYRQILGQKVEFLVSFYNNEISEKSEIFDDQFSVERPDGSNFTLKIRSTKLEDSAMYFCASRQGFFSQETQYFGPGTRLLVL.

The chain joins TRBV11-2 to TRBJ2-1, with 8 bases identical to TRBD2. CDR1 is SGHAT, CDR2 FQNNGV, per germline. The J segment lost 9 bases and the V segment lost 3 bases, leaving 13 bases of the junction unmatched. CDR3 length: 16 residues. The CDR3 protein is CASSLLGGGRIGEQFF. The CDR3 nucleotides read TGTGCCAGCAGCTTGCTGGGCGGCGGGAGGATTGGTGAGCAGTTCTTC.

This chain uses TRBV6-5 with TRBJ1-6; D is ambiguous. The germline gives CDR1 MNHEY, CDR2 SVGAGI. Trimming pared 2 bases from V and 10 bases from J, leaving 15 bases between. This CDR3 contains 15 residues. The DNA of the CDR3 is TGTGCCAGCAGTTACCGGGAAACCGGGCACTCACCCCTCCACTTT. It encodes CASSYRETGHSPLHF.

The CDR3 DNA sequence: TGCAGCGTTCGTGACAGGGAGTACTCTGAAGCTTTCTTT. It specifies CSVRDREYSEAFF. The chain uses TRBV29-1 and TRBJ1-1, with TRBD1 matching 7 bases. J gave up 6 bases and V 5 bases, and 9 bases lay outside the gene matches. The CDR3 contains 13 residues. Germline CDR1 is SQVTM and CDR2 is ANQGSEA. The variable domain in full, completed from reference TRBV29-1 and TRBJ1-1, reads SAVISQKPSRDICQRGTSLTIQCQVDSQVTMMFWYRQQPGQSLTLIATANQGSEATYESGFVIDKFPISRPNLTFSTLTVSNMSPEDSSIYLCSVRDREYSEAFFGQGTRLTVV.

This clone was seen only a few times. This chain connects TRBV4-1 to TRBJ2-7; tentative D call: TRBD1 (5 bases). Germline CDR1 is MGHRA and CDR2 is YSYEKL. The CDR3 is made up of 11 amino acids. Trimming pared 11 bases from V and 3 bases from J, leaving 11 bases between. The CDR3 nucleotides are TGCGCCTCTCAAGGGGTCTACGAGCAGTACTTC. Its translation is CASQGVYEQYF.

CDR3 in amino acids: CASSSPRRNSNQPQHF. CDR3 bases: TGTGCCAGTAGTTCCCCCCGTAGAAATAGCAATCAGCCCCAGCATTTT. V gene TRBV19 combines with J gene TRBJ1-5; D gene uncertain. CDR1 LNHDA and CDR2 SQIVND come from the germline V gene (reference sequence). This CDR3 region has 16 residues. V was clipped by 5 bases and J by 0 bases, with 14 bases between them.

The rearrangement links TRBV5-4 to TRBJ2-6; the match to TRBD1 covers 9 bases. Trimming cost V 4 bases and J 3 bases; bases outside gene matches: 11. The CDR3 is made up of 18 amino acids. Germline loops: CDR1 SGHNT, CDR2 YYREEE (reference sequence). The chain's CDR3 is CASSHSNRGRGGANVLTF. The CDR3 nucleotides are TGTGCCAGCAGCCACTCGAACAGGGGGCGGGGTGGGGCCAACGTCCTGACTTTC. Full variable domain (remainder filled in from reference TRBV5-4 and TRBJ2-6): ETGVTQSPTHLIKTRGQQVTLRCSSQSGHNTVSWYQQALGQGPQFIFQYYREEENGRGNFPPRFSGLQFPNYSSELNVNALELDDSALYLCASSHSNRGRGGANVLTFGAGSRLTVL.

The rearrangement joins TRBV11-2 to TRBJ1-1, with D unclear. CDR3 length: 14 residues. The V gene's germline CDR1 is SGHAT and CDR2 FQNNGV. Deletions cut 1 base from V and 7 bases from J, with 13 bases between. This CDR3 is CASSLVLELGEAFF. In nucleotides, the CDR3 is TGTGCCAGCAGCTTAGTTCTAGAATTGGGTGAAGCTTTCTTT.

The gene calls are TRBV10-1 and TRBJ1-2; 9 nucleotides align to TRBD1. V trimming: 7 bases; J trimming: 4 bases; junction bases outside the gene matches: 7. CDR3 length equals 14 residues. Germline values: CDR1 WNHNN, CDR2 SYGVQD (reference sequence). For the CDR3, the DNA is TGCGCCAGCAAGGCTGGGACAGGGTCCTATGGCTACACCTTC. Translation gives CASKAGTGSYGYTF.

The genes are TRBV18 and TRBJ2-5; 9 bases match TRBD2. CDR1 is KGHSH, CDR2 LQKENI, per germline. The CDR3 loop spans 16 amino acids. The trim removed 2 bases at V and 2 bases at J, leaving 6 bases unmatched. The DNA for the CDR3 is TGTGCCAGCTCACCAAATAGCGGGAGTCGGCAAGAGACCCAGTACTTC. It codes for CASSPNSGSRQETQYF. Drawing the rest from reference TRBV18 and TRBJ2-5, the complete variable domain is NAGVMQNPRHLVRRRGQEARLRCSPMKGHSHVYWYRQLPEEGLKFMVYLQKENIIDESGMPKERFSAEFPKEGPSILRIQQVVRGDSAAYFCASSPNSGSRQETQYFGPGTRLLVL.

This clone has more than one count but fewer than ten. The rearrangement joins TRBV6-5 to TRBJ1-5, with D possibly being TRBD1 (5 bases). CDR3 length: 14 residues. Germline lookup yields CDR1 MNHEY and CDR2 SVGAGI. Trimming took off 3 bases at V and 4 bases at J, with 10 bases between the two ends. Here the CDR3 DNA reads TGTGCCAGCAGTTATCAGGGTTGGAATCAGCCCCAGCATTTT. Encoded protein: CASSYQGWNQPQHF.

The J gene is TRBJ1-1, the V gene TRBV29-1; 10 nucleotides match TRBD1. Germline CDR1 is SQVTM and CDR2 is ANQGSEA. Germline trimming cut 3 bases from V and 6 bases from J; bases unmatched to any gene: 10. The CDR3 sequence is 15 residues long. Written as DNA, the CDR3 is TGCAGCGTTGATGGTTTAATAGGACAGGGGGCTGAAGCTTTCTTT. Residues: CSVDGLIGQGAEAFF.

The chain links TRBV28 to TRBJ2-7, with 7 nucleotides matching TRBD2. Germline loops: CDR1 MDHEN, CDR2 SYDVKM. Germline trimming cut 5 bases from V and 0 bases from J; bases unmatched to any gene: 4. The CDR3 runs to 14 residues. CDR3 sequence: CASSPSGYSYEQYF. CDR3 sequence (DNA): TGTGCCAGCAGTCCTAGCGGATACTCCTACGAGCAGTACTTC.